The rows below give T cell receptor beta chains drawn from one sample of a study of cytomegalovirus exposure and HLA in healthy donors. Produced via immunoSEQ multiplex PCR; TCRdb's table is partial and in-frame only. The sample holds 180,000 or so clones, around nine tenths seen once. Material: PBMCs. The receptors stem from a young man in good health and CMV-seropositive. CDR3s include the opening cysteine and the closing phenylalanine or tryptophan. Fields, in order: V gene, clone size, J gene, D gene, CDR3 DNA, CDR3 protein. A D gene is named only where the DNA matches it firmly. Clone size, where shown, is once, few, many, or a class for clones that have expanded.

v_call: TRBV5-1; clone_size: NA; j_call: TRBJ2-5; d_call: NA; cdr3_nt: TGCGCCAGCAGCTCCGTAGCGTTGCAGACCCAGTACTTC; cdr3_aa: CASSSVALQTQYF
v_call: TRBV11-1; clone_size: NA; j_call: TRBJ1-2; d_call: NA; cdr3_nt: TGTGCCAGCAGCCCAAGACAACTTAACTATGGCTACACCTTC; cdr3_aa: CASSPRQLNYGYTF
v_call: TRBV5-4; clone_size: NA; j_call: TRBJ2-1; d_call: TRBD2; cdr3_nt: TGTGCCAGCAGCTTCCGGACTAGCGCATATGAGCAGTTCTTC; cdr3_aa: CASSFRTSAYEQFF
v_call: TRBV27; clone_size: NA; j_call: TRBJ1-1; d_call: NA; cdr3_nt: TGTGCCAGCGGGAGGGCAGGGGTTATGAACACTGAAGCTTTCTTT; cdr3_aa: CASGRAGVMNTEAFF
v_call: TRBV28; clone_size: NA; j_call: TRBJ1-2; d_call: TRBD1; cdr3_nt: TGTGCCAGCAGACGGACAGGGGAACGAGACTATGGCTACACCTTC; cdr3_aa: CASRRTGERDYGYTF
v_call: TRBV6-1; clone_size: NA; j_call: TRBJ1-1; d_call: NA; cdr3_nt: TGTGCCAGCAGTGCTGAGGAGGGGACTGAAGCTTTCTTT; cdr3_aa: CASSAEEGTEAFF
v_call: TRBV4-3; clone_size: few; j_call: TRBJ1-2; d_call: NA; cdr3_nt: TGCGCCAGCAGCCAGGGCGACGGCTACACCTTC; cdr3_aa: CASSQGDGYTF
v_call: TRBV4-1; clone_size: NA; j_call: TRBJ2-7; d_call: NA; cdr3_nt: TGCGCCAGCAGCCAAGATTATGGCTACGAGCAGTACTTC; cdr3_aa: CASSQDYGYEQYF
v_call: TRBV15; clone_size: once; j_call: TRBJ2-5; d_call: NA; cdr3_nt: TGTGCCACCAGCAGACGGACAGGGAGGGGGACCCAGTACTTC; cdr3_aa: CATSRRTGRGTQYF
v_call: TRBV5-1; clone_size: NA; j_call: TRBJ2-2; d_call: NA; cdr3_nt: TGCGCCAGCAGCTTGGAACAGGCCAGGGCCGGGGAGCTGTTTTTT; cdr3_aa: CASSLEQARAGELFF
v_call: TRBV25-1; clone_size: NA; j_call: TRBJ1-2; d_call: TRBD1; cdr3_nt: TGTGCCAGCAGTGTTTCCCGGACAGGGGGCAACTATGGCTACACCTTC; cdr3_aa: CASSVSRTGGNYGYTF
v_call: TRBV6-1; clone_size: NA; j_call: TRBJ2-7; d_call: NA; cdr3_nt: TGTGCCAGCAGTCGCGACAGGAACTACGAGCAGTACTTC; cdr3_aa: CASSRDRNYEQYF
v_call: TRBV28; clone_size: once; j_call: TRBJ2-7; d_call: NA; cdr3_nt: TGTGCCAGCAGTCGGACCGGGACCCTATACGAGCAGTACTTC; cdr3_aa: CASSRTGTLYEQYF
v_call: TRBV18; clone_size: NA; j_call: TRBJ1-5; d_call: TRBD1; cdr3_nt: TGTGCCAGCTCACAGGGGACAGGGGGCAATCAGCCCCAGCATTTT; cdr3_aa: CASSQGTGGNQPQHF
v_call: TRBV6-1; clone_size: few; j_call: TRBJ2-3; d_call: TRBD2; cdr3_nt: TGTGCCAGCAGTGAAGAGCGGGGGGGCACAGATACGCAGTATTTT; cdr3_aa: CASSEERGGTDTQYF
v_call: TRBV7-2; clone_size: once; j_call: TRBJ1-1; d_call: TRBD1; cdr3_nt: TGTGCCAGCAGTCCAGGGGGGACGATGAACACTGAAGCTTTCTTT; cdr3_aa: CASSPGGTMNTEAFF
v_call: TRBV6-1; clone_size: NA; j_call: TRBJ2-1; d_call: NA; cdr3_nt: TGTGCCAGCAAAAGCGGGTATTACAATGAGCAGTTCTTC; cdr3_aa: CASKSGYYNEQFF
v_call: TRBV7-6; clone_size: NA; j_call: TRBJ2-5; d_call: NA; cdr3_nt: TGTGCCAGCAGCTTAGAATCCAGGGTACGAGGGGAGACCCAGTACTTC; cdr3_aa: CASSLESRVRGETQYF
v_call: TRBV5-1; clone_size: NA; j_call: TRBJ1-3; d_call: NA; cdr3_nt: TGCGCCAGCAGCTTGGGGCAGGACCGCTCTGGAAACACCATATATTTT; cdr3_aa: CASSLGQDRSGNTIYF
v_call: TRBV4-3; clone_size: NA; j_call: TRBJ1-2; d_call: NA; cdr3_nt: TGCGCCAGCAGCCAAGGAACAGCTTCCTATGGCTACACCTTC; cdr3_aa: CASSQGTASYGYTF
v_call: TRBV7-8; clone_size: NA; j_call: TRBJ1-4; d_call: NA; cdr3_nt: TGTGCCAGCAGCTTAGCCCGGGGGGAAAAACTGTTTTTT; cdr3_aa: CASSLARGEKLFF
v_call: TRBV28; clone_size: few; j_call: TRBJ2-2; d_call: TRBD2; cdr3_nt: TGTGCCAGCAGCCCCACTAGCGGGAGGAACACCGGGGAGCTGTTTTTT; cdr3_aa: CASSPTSGRNTGELFF
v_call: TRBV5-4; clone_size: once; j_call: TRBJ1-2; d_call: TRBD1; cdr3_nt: TGTGCCAGCAGCCCTGACAGGGGCGACTATGGCTACACCTTC; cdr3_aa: CASSPDRGDYGYTF
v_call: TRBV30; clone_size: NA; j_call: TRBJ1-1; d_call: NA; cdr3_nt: TGTGCCTGGAGTTCTCAAAGGGGGTGGATGGAGAACACTGAAGCTTTCTTT; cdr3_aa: CAWSSQRGWMENTEAFF
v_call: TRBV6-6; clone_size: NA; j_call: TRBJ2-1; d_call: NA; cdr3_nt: TGTGCCAGCAGTTACAGGGCCGACATGAGCAATGAGCAGTTCTTC; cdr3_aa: CASSYRADMSNEQFF
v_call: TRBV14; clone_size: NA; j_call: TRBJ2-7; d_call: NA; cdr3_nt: TGTGCCAGCAGCCAAGAGGGATGGGGCCCCCAGTACTTC; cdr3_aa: CASSQEGWGPQYF
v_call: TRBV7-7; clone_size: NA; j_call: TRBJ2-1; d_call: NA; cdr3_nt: TGTGCTAGCAGCTTACTACAACCGGGTTACAATGAGCAGTTCTTC; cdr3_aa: CASSLLQPGYNEQFF
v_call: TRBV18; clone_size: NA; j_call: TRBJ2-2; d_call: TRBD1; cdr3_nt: TGTGCCAGCTCACCACCGGACAGGGCGTCCACCGGGGAGCTGTTTTTT; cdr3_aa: CASSPPDRASTGELFF
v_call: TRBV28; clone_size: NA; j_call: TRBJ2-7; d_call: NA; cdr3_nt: TGTGCCAGCAGTTTTACCGTCGGGAGAGCGACCCTCTACGAGCAGTACTTC; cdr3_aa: CASSFTVGRATLYEQYF
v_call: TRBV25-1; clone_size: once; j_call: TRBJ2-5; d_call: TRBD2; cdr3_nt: TGTGCCAGCAGTGAATGGGGCAGCGCGGGGGGGCCCGAGACCCAGTACTTC; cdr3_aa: CASSEWGSAGGPETQYF
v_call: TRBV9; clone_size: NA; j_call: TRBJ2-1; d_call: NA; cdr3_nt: TGTGCCAGCAGCGTAGGAGCGGCGTCCTACAATGAGCAGTTCTTC; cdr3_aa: CASSVGAASYNEQFF
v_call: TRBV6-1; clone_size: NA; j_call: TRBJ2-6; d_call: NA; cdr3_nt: TGTGCCGGCGAGCGTACCCGCGGGGCCAACGTCCTGACTTTC; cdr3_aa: CAGERTRGANVLTF
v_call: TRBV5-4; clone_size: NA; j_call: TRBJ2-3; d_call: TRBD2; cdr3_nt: TGTGCCAGCAGCTTCGGCGGGGGACGCACAGATACGCAGTATTTT; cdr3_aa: CASSFGGGRTDTQYF
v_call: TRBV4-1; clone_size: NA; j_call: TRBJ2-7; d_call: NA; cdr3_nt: TGCGCCAGCAGCCAAGCGAACCCCTACGAGCAGTACTTC; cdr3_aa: CASSQANPYEQYF
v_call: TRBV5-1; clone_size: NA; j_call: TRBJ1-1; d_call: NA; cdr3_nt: TGCGCCAGCAGCTTGGGGGAGCGGGTGATGAACACTGAAGCTTTCTTT; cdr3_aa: CASSLGERVMNTEAFF
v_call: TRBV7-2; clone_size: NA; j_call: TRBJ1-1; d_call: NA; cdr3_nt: TGTGCCAGCAGCGAGTATATGAACACTGAAGCTTTCTTT; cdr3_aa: CASSEYMNTEAFF
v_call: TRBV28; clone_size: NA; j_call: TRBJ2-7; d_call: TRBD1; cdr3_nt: TGTGCCAGCAGCGGTCGGACAGGCAGCTCCTACGAGCAGTACTTC; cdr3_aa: CASSGRTGSSYEQYF
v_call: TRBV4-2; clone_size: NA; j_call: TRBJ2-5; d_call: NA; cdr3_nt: TGTGCCAGCAGCCGCTCCGGAGGAGGGGATGGTGGAGAGACCCAGTACTTC; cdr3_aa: CASSRSGGGDGGETQYF
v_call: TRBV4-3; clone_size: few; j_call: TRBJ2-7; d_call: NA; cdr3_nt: TGCGCCAGCAGCCAAGTGGTGGGGGCCGCCTACGAGCAGTACTTC; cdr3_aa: CASSQVVGAAYEQYF
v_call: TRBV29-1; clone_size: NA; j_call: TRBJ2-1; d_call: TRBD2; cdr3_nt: TGCAGCGTAGTTAGCGGGTTGAACAATGAGCAGTTCTTC; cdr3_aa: CSVVSGLNNEQFF
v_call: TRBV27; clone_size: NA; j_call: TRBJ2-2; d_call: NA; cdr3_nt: TGTGCCAGCAGTTTAGTTAACACCGGGGAGCTGTTTTTT; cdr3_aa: CASSLVNTGELFF
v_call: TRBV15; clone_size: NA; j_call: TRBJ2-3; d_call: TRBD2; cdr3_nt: TGTGCCACCAGCAGGAACGGGAGGGCCGGCACAGATACGCAGTATTTT; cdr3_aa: CATSRNGRAGTDTQYF
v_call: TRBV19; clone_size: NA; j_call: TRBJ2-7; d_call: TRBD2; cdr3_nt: TGTGCCAGTAGTATTAGGGAGGGGAACTACGAGCAGTACTTC; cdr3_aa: CASSIREGNYEQYF
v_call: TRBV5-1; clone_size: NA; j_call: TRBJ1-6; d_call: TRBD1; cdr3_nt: TGCGCCAGCAGCTTGGCGGGACAGGACAATTCACCCCTCCACTTT; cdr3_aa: CASSLAGQDNSPLHF
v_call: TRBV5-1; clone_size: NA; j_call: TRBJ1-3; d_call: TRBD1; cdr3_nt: TGCGCCAGCAGCTTGGCAGGGGGACAGTCAAACACCATATATTTT; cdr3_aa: CASSLAGGQSNTIYF
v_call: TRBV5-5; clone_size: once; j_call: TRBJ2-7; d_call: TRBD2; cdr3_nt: TGTGCCAGCAGCTTCAGCGGGAGCTACGAGCAGTACTTC; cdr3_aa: CASSFSGSYEQYF
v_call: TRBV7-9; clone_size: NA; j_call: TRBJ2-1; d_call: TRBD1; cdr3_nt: TGTGCCAGCAGCTTAGGTGTAAGGACAGGGCCGTTTGGTGAGCAGTTCTTC; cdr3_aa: CASSLGVRTGPFGEQFF
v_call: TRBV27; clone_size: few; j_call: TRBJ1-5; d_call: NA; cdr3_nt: TGTGCCAGCAGCCTGTGGGGGGAGGTCAATCAGCCCCAGCATTTT; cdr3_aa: CASSLWGEVNQPQHF
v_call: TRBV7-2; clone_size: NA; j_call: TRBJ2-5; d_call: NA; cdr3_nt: TGTGCCAGCAGGTCACTCCGGGACCCCCAAGAGACCCAGTACTTC; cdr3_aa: CASRSLRDPQETQYF
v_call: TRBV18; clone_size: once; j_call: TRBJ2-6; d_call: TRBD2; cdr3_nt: TGTGCCAGCTCACCACGGGGGCTAGCGGGGAACTCTGGGGCCAACGTCCTGACTTTC; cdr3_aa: CASSPRGLAGNSGANVLTF
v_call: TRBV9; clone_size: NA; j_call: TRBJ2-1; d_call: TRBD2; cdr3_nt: TGTGCCAGCAGCTACTATCTAGCGGGGGGGTACAATGAGCAGTTCTTC; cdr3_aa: CASSYYLAGGYNEQFF
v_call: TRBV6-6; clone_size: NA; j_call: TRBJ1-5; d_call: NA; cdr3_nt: TGTGCCAGCAGATTGGTCGGTAGCAATCAGCCCCAGCATTTT; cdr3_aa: CASRLVGSNQPQHF
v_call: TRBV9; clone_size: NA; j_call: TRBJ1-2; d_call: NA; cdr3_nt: TGTGCCAGCAGCGTAGGGGGTCGGACCCTCGACTATGGCTACACCTTC; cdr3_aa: CASSVGGRTLDYGYTF
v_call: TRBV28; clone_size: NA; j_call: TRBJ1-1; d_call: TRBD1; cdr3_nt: TGTGCCAGCAGTGCCCCCGGGACAGCGAACACTGAAGCTTTCTTT; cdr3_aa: CASSAPGTANTEAFF
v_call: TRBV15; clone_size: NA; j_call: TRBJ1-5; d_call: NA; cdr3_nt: TGTGCCACCAGCAGAGATAAGGGGCGTCAGCCCCAGCATTTT; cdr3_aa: CATSRDKGRQPQHF
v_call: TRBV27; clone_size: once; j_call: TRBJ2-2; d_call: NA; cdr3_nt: TGTGCCAGCAGCCTCAGACTAGAGGTCGGGGAGCTGTTTTTT; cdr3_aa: CASSLRLEVGELFF
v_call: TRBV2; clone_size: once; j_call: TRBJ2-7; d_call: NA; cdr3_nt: TGTGCCAGCAGTGAGTACTTGAATTCCTACGAGCAGTACTTC; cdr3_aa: CASSEYLNSYEQYF
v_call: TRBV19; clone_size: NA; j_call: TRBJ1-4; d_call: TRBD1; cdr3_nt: TGTGCCAGTAGATTCTTCCACGGACAGGAGAGAGCTAATGAAAAACTGTTTTTT; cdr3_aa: CASRFFHGQERANEKLFF
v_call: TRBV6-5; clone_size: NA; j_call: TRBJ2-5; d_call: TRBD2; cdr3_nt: TGTGCCAGCAGTTACGGCCTAGCGGGACAAGAGACCCAGTACTTC; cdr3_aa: CASSYGLAGQETQYF